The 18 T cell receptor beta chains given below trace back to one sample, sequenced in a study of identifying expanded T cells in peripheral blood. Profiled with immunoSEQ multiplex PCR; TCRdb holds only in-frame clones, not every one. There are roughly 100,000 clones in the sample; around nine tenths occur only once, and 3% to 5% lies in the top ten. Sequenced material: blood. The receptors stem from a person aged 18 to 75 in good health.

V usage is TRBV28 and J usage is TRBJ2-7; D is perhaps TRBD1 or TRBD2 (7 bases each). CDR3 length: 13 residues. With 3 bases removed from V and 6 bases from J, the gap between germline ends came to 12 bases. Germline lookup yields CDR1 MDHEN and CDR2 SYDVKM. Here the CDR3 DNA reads TGTGCCAGCAGTTTTTCAGGGGGGGTCGAGCAGTACTTC. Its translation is CASSFSGGVEQYF.

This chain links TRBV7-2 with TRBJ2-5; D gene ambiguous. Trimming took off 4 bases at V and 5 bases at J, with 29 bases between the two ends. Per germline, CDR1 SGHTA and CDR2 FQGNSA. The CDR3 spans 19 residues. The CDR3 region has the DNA TGTGCCAGCAGCTACCAGCCACACTTGGGGTTTGGGGTTAGCGAGACCCAGTACTTC. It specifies CASSYQPHLGFGVSETQYF.

Here the CDR3 DNA reads TGTGCCTGGAGTCCAGGGGCAAACTCCTACGAGCAGTACTTC. Amino acid sequence: CAWSPGANSYEQYF. This sequence joins TRBV30 and TRBJ2-7; TRBD1 might be the D (6 bases). CDR3 length: 14 residues. Trimming removed 2 bases from V and 0 bases from J, with 11 bases in between. CDR1 is GTSNPN, CDR2 SVGIG, per germline (reference sequence).

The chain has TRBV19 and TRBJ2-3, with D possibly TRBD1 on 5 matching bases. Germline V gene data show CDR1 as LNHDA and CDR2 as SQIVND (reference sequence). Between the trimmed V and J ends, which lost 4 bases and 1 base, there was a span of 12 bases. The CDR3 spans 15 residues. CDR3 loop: CASSTLQGRTDTQYF. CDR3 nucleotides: TGTGCCAGTAGTACCTTGCAGGGTCGCACAGATACGCAGTATTTT.

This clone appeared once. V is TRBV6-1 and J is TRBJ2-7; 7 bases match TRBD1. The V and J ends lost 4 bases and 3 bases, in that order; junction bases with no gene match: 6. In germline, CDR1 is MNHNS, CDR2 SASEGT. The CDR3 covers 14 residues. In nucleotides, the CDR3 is TGTGCCAGCAGTGGCCGGACAGGTTTCTACGAGCAGTACTTC. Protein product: CASSGRTGFYEQYF.

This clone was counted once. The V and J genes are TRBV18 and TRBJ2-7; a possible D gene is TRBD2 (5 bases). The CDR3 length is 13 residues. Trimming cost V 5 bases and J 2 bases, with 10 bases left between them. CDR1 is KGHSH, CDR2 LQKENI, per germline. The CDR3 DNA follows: TGTGCCAGCTCATCCCTTAGCGCCTACGAGCAGTACTTC. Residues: CASSSLSAYEQYF.

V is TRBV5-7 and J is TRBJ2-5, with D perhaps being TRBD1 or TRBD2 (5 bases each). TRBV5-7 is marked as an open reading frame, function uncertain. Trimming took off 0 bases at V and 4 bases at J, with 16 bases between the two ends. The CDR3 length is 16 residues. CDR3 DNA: TGTGCCAGCAGCTTGGTATCGGAGCCCGGGGCAGAGACCCAGTACTTC. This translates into CASSLVSEPGAETQYF.

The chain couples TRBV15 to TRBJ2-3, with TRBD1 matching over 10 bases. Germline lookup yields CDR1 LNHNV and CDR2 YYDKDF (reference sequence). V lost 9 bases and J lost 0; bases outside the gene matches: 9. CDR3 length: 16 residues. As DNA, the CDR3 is TGTGCCACTCTTGGTCCGGGACAGGGGAGCACAGATACGCAGTATTTT. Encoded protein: CATLGPGQGSTDTQYF.

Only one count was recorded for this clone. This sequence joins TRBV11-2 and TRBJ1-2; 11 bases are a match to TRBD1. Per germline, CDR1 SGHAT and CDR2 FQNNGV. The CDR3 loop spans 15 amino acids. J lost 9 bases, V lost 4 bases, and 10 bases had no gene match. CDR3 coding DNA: TGTGCCAGCAGCTCCCCCGGGACAGGGGGTCAACGCTACACCTTC. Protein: CASSSPGTGGQRYTF.

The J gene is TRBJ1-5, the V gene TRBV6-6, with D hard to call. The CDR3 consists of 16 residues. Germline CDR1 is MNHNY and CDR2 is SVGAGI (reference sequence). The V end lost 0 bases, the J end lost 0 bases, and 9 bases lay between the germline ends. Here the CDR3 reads CASSYSERTSNQPQHF. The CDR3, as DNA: TGTGCCAGCAGTTACTCGGAACGGACTAGCAATCAGCCCCAGCATTTT.

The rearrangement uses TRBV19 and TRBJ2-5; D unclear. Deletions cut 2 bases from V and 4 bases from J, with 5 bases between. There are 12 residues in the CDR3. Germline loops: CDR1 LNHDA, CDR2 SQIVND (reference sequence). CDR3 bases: TGTGCCAGTAGTATAATCGGAGAGACCCAGTACTTC. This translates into CASSIIGETQYF.

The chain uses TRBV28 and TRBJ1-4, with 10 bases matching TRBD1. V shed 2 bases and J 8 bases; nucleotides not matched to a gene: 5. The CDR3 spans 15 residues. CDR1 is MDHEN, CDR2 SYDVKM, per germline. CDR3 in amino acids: CASSLGGQGYEKLFF. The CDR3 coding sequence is TGTGCCAGCAGTTTAGGGGGACAGGGGTACGAAAAACTGTTTTTT.

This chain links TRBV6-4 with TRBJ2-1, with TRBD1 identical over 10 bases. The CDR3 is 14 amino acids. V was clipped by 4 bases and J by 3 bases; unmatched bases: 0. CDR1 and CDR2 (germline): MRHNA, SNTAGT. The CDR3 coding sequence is TGTGCCAGCAGTGGGACAGGGGGCTACAATGAGCAGTTCTTC. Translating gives CASSGTGGYNEQFF.

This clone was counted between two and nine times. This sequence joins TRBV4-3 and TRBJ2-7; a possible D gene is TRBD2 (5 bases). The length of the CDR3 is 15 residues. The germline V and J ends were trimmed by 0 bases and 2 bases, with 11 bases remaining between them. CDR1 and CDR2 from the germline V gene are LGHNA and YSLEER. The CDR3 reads CASSQDFGITYEQYF. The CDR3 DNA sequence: TGCGCCAGCAGCCAAGATTTCGGGATAACCTACGAGCAGTACTTC.

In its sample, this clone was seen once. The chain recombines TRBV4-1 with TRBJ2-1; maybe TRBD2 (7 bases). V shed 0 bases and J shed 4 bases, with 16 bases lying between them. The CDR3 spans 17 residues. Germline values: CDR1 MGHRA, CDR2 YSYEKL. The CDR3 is CASSQEAEGGQYNEQFF. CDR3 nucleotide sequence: TGCGCCAGCAGCCAAGAAGCGGAGGGGGGGCAATACAATGAGCAGTTCTTC.

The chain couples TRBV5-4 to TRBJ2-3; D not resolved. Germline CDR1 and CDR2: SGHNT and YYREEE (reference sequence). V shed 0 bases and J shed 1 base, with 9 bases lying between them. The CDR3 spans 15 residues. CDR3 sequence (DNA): TGTGCCAGCAGCTTGGTGGGGTTCGGCACAGATACGCAGTATTTT. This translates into CASSLVGFGTDTQYF.

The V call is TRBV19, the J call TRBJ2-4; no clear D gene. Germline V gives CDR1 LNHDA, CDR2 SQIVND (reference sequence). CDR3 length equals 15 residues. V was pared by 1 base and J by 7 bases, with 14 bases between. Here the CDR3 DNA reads TGTGCCAGTAGTATAGGGGCCATATCAAGTAACATTCAGTACTTC. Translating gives CASSIGAISSNIQYF.

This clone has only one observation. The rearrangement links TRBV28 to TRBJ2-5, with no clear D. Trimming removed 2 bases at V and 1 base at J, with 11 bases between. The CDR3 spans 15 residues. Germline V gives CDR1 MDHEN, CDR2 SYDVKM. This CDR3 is CASSLMGATQETQYF. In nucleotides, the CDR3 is TGTGCCAGCAGTTTAATGGGCGCCACCCAAGAGACCCAGTACTTC.